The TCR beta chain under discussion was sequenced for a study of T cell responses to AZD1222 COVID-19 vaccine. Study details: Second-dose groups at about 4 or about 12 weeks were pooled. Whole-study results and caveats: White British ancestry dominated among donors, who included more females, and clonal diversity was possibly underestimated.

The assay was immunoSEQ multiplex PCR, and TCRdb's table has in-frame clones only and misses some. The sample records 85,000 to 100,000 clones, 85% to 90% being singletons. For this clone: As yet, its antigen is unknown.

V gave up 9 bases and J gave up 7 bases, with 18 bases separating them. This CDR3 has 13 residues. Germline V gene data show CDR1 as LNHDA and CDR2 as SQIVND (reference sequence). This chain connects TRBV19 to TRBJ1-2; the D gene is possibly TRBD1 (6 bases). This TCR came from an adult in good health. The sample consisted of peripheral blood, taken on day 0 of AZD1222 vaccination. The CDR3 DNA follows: TGTGCCAGCACTTCGACAGGATTCGGTGGCTACACCTTC. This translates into CASTSTGFGGYTF.